The 13 T cell receptor beta chains in this list originate from one sample, sequenced in a study of T cells in Graves' hyperthyroidism and ophthalmopathy (dated by TCRdb to the late 2010s). The library was built by means of multiplex PCR. Instrument used: Illumina HiSeq 2000. The TCR beta CDR3 regions were amplified from the RNA transcripts. The first round of RT-PCR for the TCR CDR3 was performed with the HTBI primer set and the Qiagen OneStep RT-PCR kit. The public reads were reanalyzed by TCRdb: fastp trimming at Q25, MiXCR alignment, in-frame beta chains only. Entries are consolidated by CDR3 protein sequence, retaining the most common genes and DNA. This sample holds about 610,000 distinct CDR3 sequences; over 12% were observed only once. The ten most abundant clones make up roughly 4.5% of the sample. Sequencing used blood. All receptors come from a woman aged 40 to 50 with Graves' ophthalmopathy.

The sample holds many counts of this clonotype. V usage is TRBV12-3 or TRBV12-4 and J usage is TRBJ2-2; TRBD2 aligns across 8 bases. The V gene end was trimmed by 1 base and the J gene end by 5 bases; junction bases not matched to a gene: 6. The CDR3 is made up of 16 amino acids. Written as DNA, the CDR3 is TGTGCCAGCAGTTTAGGGGCTGCGGGGGGAACCGGGGAGCTGTTTTTT. This encodes CASSLGAAGGTGELFF.

This clonotype was detected many times. Written as DNA, the CDR3 is TGTGCCAGCAGTTACGGCAGGGATAACTATGGCTACACCTTC. The encoded protein is CASSYGRDNYGYTF. The genes are TRBV6-5 and TRBJ1-2; D possibly corresponds to TRBD1 (5 bases). This CDR3 has 14 amino acids. Germline assignment: CDR1 MNHEY and CDR2 SVGAGI. V shed 2 bases and J shed 1 base, with 8 bases lying between them.

This clonotype was detected many times. V is TRBV2 and J is TRBJ2-5; a weak D match, TRBD2 (6 bases). Trimming took 6 bases from V and 3 from J, leaving 8 bases between them. CDR1 SNHLY and CDR2 FYNNEI come from the germline V gene. The CDR3 is 12 residues long. This CDR3 is CASRGGEETQYF. The CDR3 DNA reads as TGTGCCAGCAGGGGGGGAGAAGAGACCCAGTACTTC.

Many counts were recorded for this clonotype. V gene TRBV11-3 combines with J gene TRBJ2-5; TRBD1 is a possible D gene (5 bases). CDR3 length equals 16 residues. V dropped 5 bases and J dropped 5 bases, with 21 bases sitting between them. Germline V gene sequence: CDR1 SGHNT, CDR2 YENEEA. This CDR3 is CASSPDARGVGETQYF. CDR3 sequence (DNA): TGTGCCAGCAGCCCAGACGCAAGGGGCGTAGGGGAGACCCAGTACTTC.

This clonotype was observed at least ten times. The chain is built from TRBV28 and TRBJ2-7, with D uncertain. The CDR3 length is 12 residues. The V and J ends lost 4 bases and 7 bases respectively, with 11 bases between them. CDR1 is MDHEN and CDR2 is SYDVKM in the germline V gene. Written as DNA, the CDR3 is TGTGCCAGCAGTTCGGCGGTCAGTGAGCAGTACTTC. Its protein product is CASSSAVSEQYF.

This clonotype was recorded at least ten times. V and J are TRBV28 and TRBJ2-7; 11 positions agree with TRBD2. The germline V gene has CDR1 MDHEN and CDR2 SYDVKM. There are 16 residues in the CDR3. The ends lost 4 bases at V and 4 bases at J; junction bases unmatched: 9. CDR3: CASSSIAGTSGYEQYF. CDR3 in DNA: TGTGCCAGCAGTTCTATCGCCGGGACTAGCGGTTACGAGCAGTACTTC.

The chain joins TRBV28 to TRBJ2-2, with TRBD1 matching 8 bases. V was clipped by 6 bases and J by 0 bases; unmatched bases: 9. The germline gives CDR1 MDHEN, CDR2 SYDVKM. The CDR3 spans 17 residues. The CDR3 protein is CASSPRQGITNTGELFF. CDR3 bases: TGTGCCAGCAGCCCCCGACAGGGGATAACGAACACCGGGGAGCTGTTTTTT.

This clonotype was seen only a few times. V is TRBV11-2 and J is TRBJ2-7; a weak D match, TRBD2 (5 bases). Looked up from germline, CDR1 is SGHAT and CDR2 is FQNNGV. Trimming shortened V by 4 bases and J by 3 bases, and 16 bases separated the two germline ends. This CDR3 contains 15 residues. CDR3 DNA: TGTGCCAGCAGCTCGGCGCCGGGATCACTCTACGAGCAGTACTTC. Its protein is CASSSAPGSLYEQYF.

This clonotype was seen repeatedly, ten times or more. The chain recombines TRBV29-1 with TRBJ2-7; D not resolved. Trimming left V 4 bases short and J 2 bases short, with 12 bases between. The V gene's germline CDR1 is SQVTM and CDR2 ANQGSEA. This CDR3 is 13 amino acids long. The DNA for the CDR3 is TGCAGCGTTGGTTTTAGGGAAACCTACGAGCAGTACTTC. This sequence encodes CSVGFRETYEQYF.

This clonotype has ten or more counts. The V call is TRBV28, the J call TRBJ2-5, with 11 bases lining up with TRBD2. Germline trimming cut 6 bases from V and 0 bases from J; bases unmatched to any gene: 15. The CDR3 spans 19 residues. CDR1 is MDHEN, CDR2 SYDVKM, per germline. The CDR3 here is CASRLSGREGGKYQETQYF. The CDR3 DNA is TGTGCCAGCAGGCTTAGCGGGAGGGAGGGAGGCAAGTACCAAGAGACCCAGTACTTC.

This clonotype was seen repeatedly, ten times or more. This sequence joins TRBV28 and TRBJ2-7, with 7 bases lining up with TRBD1. Germline loops: CDR1 MDHEN, CDR2 SYDVKM. This CDR3 spans 11 amino acids. V was pared by 8 bases and J by 12 bases, with 10 bases of the junction left unmatched. CDR3 DNA: TGTGCCAGCGGGACAGCGAATGATTGGTACTTC. Encoded protein: CASGTANDWYF.

This clonotype was seen many times. The V and J genes are TRBV10-3 and TRBJ1-2, with D possibly being TRBD1 (6 bases). From germline, CDR1 is ENHRY and CDR2 SYGVKD. Trimming cost V 3 bases and J 6 bases, with 14 bases left between them. There are 14 residues in the CDR3. CDR3 region: CAISDIIDRNGYTF. The CDR3, as DNA: TGTGCCATCAGTGATATAATTGACAGGAATGGCTACACCTTC.

This clonotype was seen at least ten times. V usage is TRBV20-1 and J usage is TRBJ1-2, with no clear D. V was trimmed by 3 bases and J by 2 bases, leaving 10 bases between them. Germline CDR1 DFQATT, CDR2 SNEGSKA (reference sequence). This CDR3 is 13 amino acids long. The CDR3 nucleotides read TGCAGTGCTAGTAATATACCCAACTATGGCTACACCTTC. This gives the protein CSASNIPNYGYTF.